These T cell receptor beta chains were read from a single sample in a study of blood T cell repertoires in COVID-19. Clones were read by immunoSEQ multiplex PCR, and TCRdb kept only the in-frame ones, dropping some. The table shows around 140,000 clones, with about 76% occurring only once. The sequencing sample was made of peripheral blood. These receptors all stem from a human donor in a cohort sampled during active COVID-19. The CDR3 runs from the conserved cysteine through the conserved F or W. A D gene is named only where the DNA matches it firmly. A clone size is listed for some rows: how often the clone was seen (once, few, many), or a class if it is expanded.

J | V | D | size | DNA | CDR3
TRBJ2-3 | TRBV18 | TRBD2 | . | TGTGCCAGCTCACCAAGTTTGGCGGGAGGCTCCACAGATACGCAGTATTTT | CASSPSLAGGSTDTQYF
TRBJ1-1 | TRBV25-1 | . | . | TGTGCCAGCAGTCTGGACAGCATGAACACTGAAGCTTTCTTT | CASSLDSMNTEAFF
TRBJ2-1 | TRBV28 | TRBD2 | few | TGTGCCAGCAGTTTATCGACTAGCGGGAACGGGGAGTTCTTC | CASSLSTSGNGEFF
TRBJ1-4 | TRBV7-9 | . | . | TGTGCCAGCAGCTTGGGGGGTCCGAATGAAAAACTGTTTTTT | CASSLGGPNEKLFF
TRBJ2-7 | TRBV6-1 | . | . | TGTGCCAGCAGTGCTCAAAGGAACCAGGGGTCCTCCTACGAGCAGTACTTC | CASSAQRNQGSSYEQYF
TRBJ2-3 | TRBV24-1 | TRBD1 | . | TGTGCCACCAGTGATGTACGGGACAGGGGGTGGACAGATACGCAGTATTTT | CATSDVRDRGWTDTQYF
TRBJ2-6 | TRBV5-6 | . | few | TGTGCCAGCAGCAAACGACAGACTGGGGCCAACGTCCTGACTTTC | CASSKRQTGANVLTF
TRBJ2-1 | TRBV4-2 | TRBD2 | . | TGTGCCAGCAGCCAAGATCGGAGGGTAGCGGGACACAATGAGCAGTTCTTC | CASSQDRRVAGHNEQFF
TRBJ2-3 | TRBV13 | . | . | TGTGCCAGCAGCCACGGAGTAGCGCAGTATTTT | CASSHGVAQYF
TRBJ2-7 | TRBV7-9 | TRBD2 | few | TGTGCCAGCAGCTTAAGGGGAGGGTCCTACGAGCAGTACTTC | CASSLRGGSYEQYF
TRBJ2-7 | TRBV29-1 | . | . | TGCAGCGTTGAAGATCCTAGGCTTTCCCACTACGAGCAGTACTTC | CSVEDPRLSHYEQYF
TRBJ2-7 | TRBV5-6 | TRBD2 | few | TGTGCCAGCAGTCGAGGGACCGCGGGAGGGGAGCAGTACTTC | CASSRGTAGGEQYF
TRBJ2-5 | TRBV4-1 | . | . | TGCGCCAGCAGCCAAGATACAGCTCCTGGGGGGGAGACCCAGTACTTC | CASSQDTAPGGETQYF
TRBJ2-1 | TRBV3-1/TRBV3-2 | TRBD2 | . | TGTGCCAGCAGCCTTGGACTAGCGGGAGAGGGTGAGCAGTTCTTC | CASSLGLAGEGEQFF
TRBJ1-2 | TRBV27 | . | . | TGTGCCAGCAGTCCCCTGACAGGAGCTCATGGCTACACCTTC | CASSPLTGAHGYTF
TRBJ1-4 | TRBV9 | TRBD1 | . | TGTGCCAGCAGCGTAGGGCCCCGGCAGGGGGCGGGTGAAAAACTGTTTTTT | CASSVGPRQGAGEKLFF
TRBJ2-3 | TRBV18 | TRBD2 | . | TGTGCCAGCTCACCATTCCGCTATCTAGCGGGAGGCCCGGGGGGCACAGATACGCAGTATTTT | CASSPFRYLAGGPGGTDTQYF
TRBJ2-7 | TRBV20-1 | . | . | TGCAGTGCCACAGACAGACCCGAGCAGTACTTC | CSATDRPEQYF
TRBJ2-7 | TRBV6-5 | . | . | TGTGCCACCTCCCGGCGGGTACAGGGATCATACGAGCAGTACTTC | CATSRRVQGSYEQYF
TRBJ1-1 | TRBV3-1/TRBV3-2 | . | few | TGTGCCAGCAGCCAAGTTGAGGGGAGGACTGAAGCTTTCTTT | CASSQVEGRTEAFF
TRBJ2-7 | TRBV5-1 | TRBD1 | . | TGCGCCAGCAGCTTGGGGACAGGCTACGAGCAGTACTTC | CASSLGTGYEQYF
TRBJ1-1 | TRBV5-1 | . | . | TGCGCCAGCAGCTCTTCCAGGGACACTGAAGCTTTCTTT | CASSSSRDTEAFF